This TCR beta chain was identified during a study of cytomegalovirus exposure and HLA in healthy donors listed by TCRdb under 2017. Some background on the complete study: An earlier analysis of 587 of the donors reported roughly 300 Gb of sequence data and 90 million to 120 million unique TCR beta sequences obtained from about 200 million T cells. Of the 300 to 400 genotyped donors, 65% to 90% fell in the genetic ancestry cluster associated with self-reported Caucasian donors. About 300 gigabases of sequencing data and approximately 85 million unique TCR sequences were included in an early release covering roughly 600 HLA-typed donors. All discovery cohort repertoires had been generated on a single sequencing platform. High-throughput TCR immunosequencing, statistical association of individual TCRs with disease status, and machine learning were combined to predict cytomegalovirus infection status. The study profiled the T cell repertoires of under 850 subjects by immunosequencing and related them to cytomegalovirus serostatus. Across about 370 genotyped donors of the cohort, an average of 235,054 unique TCR beta nucleotide sequences per donor were sequenced, and about a sixth of those sequences were non-productive. Donor age, sex, ethnicity and CMV serostatus were compiled together with the repertoire data. The study was designed to test whether signatures of past pathogen exposure could be identified by cataloging public T cell receptors. Besides the first cohort of roughly 700 subjects, a separate validation cohort made up of 90 to 150 different subjects was used. In a later analysis, previously published TCR beta repertoires from 666 donors were re-analyzed and high-resolution HLA genotyping was added so that TCR occurrence patterns could be studied. Because of strong linkage in the cohort, four to six DR-DQ haplotypes were treated as single units for association and clustering. HLA typing covered class I and class II loci at four-digit resolution. In an earlier analysis of 587 of the donors, high-throughput TCR beta sequencing was used to judge whether each TCR beta V gene segment behaved as functional or pseudogenic. A later genetic analysis used genome-wide SNP genotypes for about 55% of the 666 donors, treating that subset as a discovery cohort. The later analysis used no new phenotypic data to find candidate immune exposures, relying instead on TCR beta sequences and their occurrence across donors. Typing coverage varied by locus: about 629-630 donors for A, B, C, DRB1 and DQB1; around 560 for DQA1; about 570 for DPA1; 400 to 480 for DPB1. Overall study outcomes, separate from this receptor: Because the 87-base-pair reads could not distinguish some IMGT-functional V segments, including TRBV6-2 and TRBV6-3, those segments were excluded. Across donors, most TCR sequences were observed very rarely, whereas some public TCRs were present in many individuals. In both the original and validation cohorts, the classifier was reported to diagnose cytomegalovirus status with high specificity and sensitivity. Roughly uniform sequencing depth across donors was assumed in presence/absence analyses, although this assumption may not hold. Strong co-occurrence of HLA alleles, especially DR and DQ, made assigning TCR associations to individual alleles difficult. In a later genetic analysis, a missense DCLRE1C variant was associated with V-gene and J-gene trimming of TCR beta chains, and the association was replicated in an independent cohort. According to a later analysis, most CMV-associated TCR beta chains appeared to be HLA-restricted, and the HLA associations seemed to be driven largely by CMV exposure. For the cohort, immune exposure information was limited to CMV serostatus. The study gave a list of more than 150 TCR beta chains associated with cytomegalovirus. Several of the top co-occurrence clusters appeared to be linked to parvovirus B19, influenza, CMV and Epstein-Barr virus, according to a later analysis. In a later analysis, HLA-associated TCR beta chains showed more clonal expansion and lower generation probabilities than non-associated chains that were equally common. According to the authors, the approach could potentially be generalized to other disease states and immunological phenotypes. A cluster of highly shared sequence variants was judged likely to be a technical artifact of the sequencing pipeline. Correlated functional status among segregating V segments might be attributable to linkage disequilibrium, but an unknown experimental factor could not be ruled out. At a false discovery rate of 0.05, a later analysis linked around 17,000 TCR beta sequences to specific HLA alleles. In this cohort, only TCR beta chains were sequenced, and detectable features were limited by the absence of alpha or paired-chain data. HLA typing was unavailable for some donors at each locus, so association tests used only the typed subset. Broadly in line with IMGT annotations, most TCR beta V segments showed up in productive rearrangements about 90% or about 30% of the time in an earlier analysis of 587 of the donors. In a later genetic analysis, fewer N-insertions in productive TCRs were reported among donors in an Asian-associated ancestry cluster than the approximately 670-donor mean. Fewer than 20 rarely observed V segments, including chromosome 9 orphons, were excluded from the earlier analysis of some 590 of the donors because counts were too low. In a later analysis, the rate of TCR association differed among HLA loci, with DRB1 alleles having the most associated TCRs and HLA-C alleles having the fewest. In vitro tests confirmed that three of the cytomegalovirus-associated TCR beta chains recognize cytomegalovirus antigens. A further reported finding was that TCR beta sequences accurately predicted the HLA-A and HLA-B alleles for most subjects in the first cohort.

The cohort consisted of approximately 670 healthy bone marrow donors. Cohort members were all nominally healthy when sampled, although unrecorded immune exposures were likely present. The donor tested CMV seronegative and was one of the 352 seronegative cohort members. A peripheral blood sample was collected from each donor, and TCR beta sequencing was performed on peripheral blood mononuclear cells. The Qiagen DNeasy Blood Extraction Kit was used to extract genomic DNA from the blood cell samples. The library came from the immunoSEQ multiplex PCR assay. For the multiplex PCR, a mixture combining 60 forward primers for TCR Vbeta segments and 13 reverse primers for TCR Jbeta segments was used. Amplification of the CDR3 region of rearranged TCR beta genes was performed with a multiplex PCR assay on genomic DNA. On the Illumina HiSeq System, the amplified TCR beta libraries were sequenced as 87-base-pair reads. For the original study's pipeline: A later analysis counted tens of millions of unique TCR beta chains across the 650 to 700 repertoires, and 10 million to 11 million of these chains were shared by at least two donors. Raw reads were error-corrected and collapsed into unique sequences with a nearest-neighbor algorithm that merged closely related sequences to remove PCR and sequencing errors. V, D and J gene segments were assigned by aligning CDR3 sequences to IMGT reference sequences. For a sequence to be retained, at least a six-nucleotide match to both a V gene segment and a J gene segment was required. Rearrangements were called productive when the CDR3 lacked stop codons and stayed in frame with V and J; all others were non-productive. CDR3 was defined by IMGT convention, running from the second conserved V-encoded cysteine to the conserved J-encoded phenylalanine. The earlier analysis of 587 of the donors excluded sequences that lacked an unambiguous match to a single V gene segment. An earlier analysis of 587 of the donors classified V segments as functional when productive rearrangements were above 56.7% and as segregating when the standard deviation between donors was above 5%. A statistical classification framework was developed to diagnose cytomegalovirus status using the catalog of TCR beta chain sequences. V and J gene assignment, in a later analysis, came from comparing TCR nucleotide sequences with IMGT/GENE-DB human TR gene sequences. A later analysis assigned CDR3 sequences and most-parsimonious VDJ recombination scenarios with the TCRdist pipeline. In a later analysis, each TCR beta chain was defined by its CDR3 amino acid sequence together with its V-gene family, and reads lacking a unique V-gene family were excluded. A later analysis removed nearly 600 highly shared, low-generation-probability nucleotide sequences to deal with suspected cross-contamination and a sequencing artifact. For each public chain, a later analysis derived a clonal expansion index from normalized ranks of inferred template counts within each repertoire. A later analysis computed generation probabilities with a VDJ recombination model fitted to out-of-frame rearrangements, and checked the results against IGoR. Hypergeometric tests were used in a later analysis to score TCR-TCR, TCR-HLA and TCR-CMV co-occurrence, with a repertoire-size bias correction applied to the TCR pairs. A later analysis estimated false discovery rates by permuting HLA or CMV assignments 20 times. A later analysis grouped co-occurring TCRs with DBSCAN, adding TCRdist sequence similarity when clustering within HLA-allele-positive subsets. For co-occurrence clustering, repertoires with fewer than 30,000 or more than 120,000 public chains were excluded, along with roughly 5 repertoires with anomalous nucleotide sharing. The clones in this table, taken by TCRdb from immuneACCESS, are in-frame only. Not every clone is retained; where verified, under half of the shortfall comes from an unresolved V gene, and the cause of the rest is unknown. V, J and clone size derive from that table, while D and trimming were established from the DNA sequence. Across this sample there are around 150,000 clones, with 65% to 80% seen only once. About 3.1% of the sample lies in the top ten.

Worth noting for this clone: Its target antigen remains unknown. No quality values exist for individual bases; no much larger clone is one base distant.

V was cut back by 5 bases and J by 0 bases, leaving a gap of 20 bases between them. The germline V gene (reference sequence) yields LNHDA for CDR1 and SQIVND for CDR2. The CDR3 has 18 amino acids, counting the end cysteine and phenylalanine. Here the CDR3 DNA is all that survives: 54 bases in frame from base 1. The source material was PBMCs. The TCR was taken from a middle-aged man in good health and CMV-seronegative. This chain joins TRBV19 to TRBJ1-5; the D gene is not confidently resolved. The DNA is TGTGCCAGTAGTCCCCACCCCGCCGCGTCTTATAGCAATCAGCCCCAGCATTTT. Translated, this is CASSPHPAASYSNQPQHF.